Presented here are 29 T cell receptor beta chains from one specimen sequenced in a study of T cell clones after liver transplantation. The protocol was immunoSEQ multiplex PCR, while the TCRdb copy is restricted to in-frame clones and leaves out a portion. This repertoire shows some 80,000 clones, roughly 82% found once; its top ten account for roughly 0.44%. The sequenced sample was CD4+ T cells from blood, obtained almost 47 months after liver transplant. The receptors derive from a human patient who received a liver transplant. Some T cells may be supplied by the graft donor.

The V and J genes are TRBV2 and TRBJ2-4, with D tentatively TRBD2 (6 bases). CDR1 and CDR2 (germline): SNHLY, FYNNEI. V lost 4 bases and J 6 bases, leaving 10 bases between the germline ends. The CDR3 has 13 amino acids. The CDR3 reads CASSGLDGNIQYF. Written as DNA, the CDR3 is TGTGCCAGCAGTGGACTAGATGGAAACATTCAGTACTTC.

The V gene is TRBV29-1, the J gene TRBJ1-5, with D perhaps matching TRBD1 (5 bases). V was shortened by 1 base and J by 9 bases, with 13 bases between the two germline ends. The CDR3 loop spans 13 amino acids. The germline V gene has CDR1 SQVTM and CDR2 ANQGSEA. This CDR3 reads CSVEAGPRGPQHF. The CDR3 DNA reads TGCAGCGTTGAAGCGGGACCTCGGGGGCCCCAGCATTTT.

The chain combines TRBV4-1 with TRBJ2-7; D remains unclear. The V and J ends lost 0 bases and 2 bases respectively, with 14 bases between them. The CDR3 covers 16 residues. Germline CDR1 and CDR2: MGHRA and YSYEKL. The CDR3 is CASSQDRQAMTYEQYF. CDR3 DNA: TGCGCCAGCAGCCAAGATCGGCAGGCGATGACCTACGAGCAGTACTTC.

The chain recombines TRBV18 with TRBJ1-1, with a tentative D call TRBD1 (5 bases). There are 13 residues in the CDR3. Between the trimmed V and J ends, which lost 3 bases and 1 base, there was a span of 6 bases. Germline CDR1 is KGHSH and CDR2 is LQKENI. CDR3: CASSPQGNTEAFF. CDR3 in DNA: TGTGCCAGCTCACCGCAGGGGAACACTGAAGCTTTCTTT.

Only one count was recorded for this clone. The chain carries TRBV27 and TRBJ2-3; possibly TRBD2 for D (5 bases). The CDR3 is 13 residues long. With 11 bases removed from V and 7 bases from J, the gap between germline ends came to 19 bases. Germline V CDR1 and CDR2: MNHEY, SMNVEV (reference sequence). Written as DNA, the CDR3 is TGTGCCTCTCAGAGGGCAGGACCTAATACGCAGTATTTT. Protein product: CASQRAGPNTQYF.

The chain is built from TRBV7-9 and TRBJ1-1, with TRBD1 as a possible D gene (5 bases). This CDR3 has 14 residues. Per the germline V gene, CDR1 is SEHNR and CDR2 is FQNEAQ (reference sequence). Trimming removed 5 bases from V and 0 bases from J, with 10 bases in between. The CDR3 DNA reads TGTGCCAGCAGCACGGGACCGATGAACACTGAAGCTTTCTTT. It is translated as CASSTGPMNTEAFF.

The rearrangement uses TRBV5-1 and TRBJ2-7, with D perhaps matching TRBD1 (6 bases). The CDR3 runs 14 residues. Germline lookup yields CDR1 SGHRS and CDR2 YFSETQ. Trimming stripped 6 bases from V and 0 bases from J, with 13 bases between. DNA for the CDR3: TGCGCCAGCAACCTCCCGGGACACTCCTACGAGCAGTACTTC. Its translation is CASNLPGHSYEQYF.

The rearrangement joins TRBV2 to TRBJ1-3; D perhaps matches TRBD1 (5 bases). Germline V gene data show CDR1 as SNHLY and CDR2 as FYNNEI. This CDR3 spans 14 amino acids. With 7 bases removed from V and 1 base from J, the gap between germline ends came to 11 bases. Here the CDR3 reads CASTRDPSGNTIYF. The CDR3 DNA reads as TGTGCCAGCACCCGGGACCCTTCTGGAAACACCATATATTTT.

The chain uses TRBV7-9 and TRBJ2-3; TRBD1 or TRBD2 may be the D gene (6 bases each). Germline lookup yields CDR1 SEHNR and CDR2 FQNEAQ (reference sequence). The CDR3 has 18 amino acids. The V end lost 4 bases, the J end lost 0 bases, and 20 bases lay between the germline ends. The CDR3 loop reads CASSYSLRGATSTDTQYF. Written as DNA, the CDR3 is TGTGCCAGCAGCTACTCGTTGAGGGGGGCGACGAGCACAGATACGCAGTATTTT.

The chain recombines TRBV28 with TRBJ2-1; D gene unclear. Trimming cost V 7 bases and J 7 bases, with 14 bases left between them. CDR3 size: 13 residues. The germline gives CDR1 MDHEN, CDR2 SYDVKM. The CDR3 sequence is CASKEWMGNEQFF. For the CDR3, the DNA is TGTGCCAGCAAAGAGTGGATGGGGAATGAGCAGTTCTTC. The variable domain in full, with the rest retrieved from reference TRBV28 and TRBJ2-1, is DVKVTQSSRYLVKRTGEKVFLECVQDMDHENMFWYRQDPGLGLRLIYFSYDVKMKEKGDIPEGYSVSREKKERFSLILESASTNQTSMYLCASKEWMGNEQFFGPGTRLTVL.

The V gene is TRBV11-3, the J gene TRBJ2-3; D gene uncertain. The CDR3 is 14 residues long. Germline CDR1 reads SGHNT; CDR2 reads YENEEA. The ends were cut back, 0 bases at V and 2 bases at J, with 6 bases in the middle. CDR3 nucleotides: TGTGCCAGCAGCTTAGATGGTTCCACAGATACGCAGTATTTT. Residues: CASSLDGSTDTQYF. Filled out from reference TRBV11-3 and TRBJ2-3, the complete variable domain reads EAGVVQSPRYKIIEKKQPVAFWCNPISGHNTLYWYLQNLGQGPELLIRYENEEAVDDSQLPKDRFSAERLKGVDSTLKIQPAELGDSAVYLCASSLDGSTDTQYFGPGTRLTVL.

This clone was recorded once. The chain is built from TRBV5-1 and TRBJ2-1; D ambiguous. V was trimmed by 0 bases and J by 3 bases, leaving 7 bases between them. The CDR3 runs 14 residues. Germline CDR1 SGHRS, CDR2 YFSETQ. The CDR3 region has the DNA TGCGCCAGCAGCTTGGGTCAGCGCTACAATGAGCAGTTCTTC. Its translation: CASSLGQRYNEQFF.

The chain combines TRBV9 with TRBJ2-3; 8 nucleotides agree with TRBD2. Trimming at V came to 1 base and at J to 5 bases, leaving 9 bases not matched to a gene. CDR1 and CDR2 (germline): SGDLS, YYNGEE. CDR3 size: 16 residues. CDR3 residues: CASSVTAGGGGDTQYF. The CDR3 DNA is TGTGCCAGCAGCGTAACGGCGGGAGGAGGTGGAGATACGCAGTATTTT.

Here the CDR3 DNA reads TGTGCCAGCAGACCCACGGAGGCCTTTCCAACAGATACGCAGTATTTT. It encodes CASRPTEAFPTDTQYF. The V gene is TRBV2, the J gene TRBJ2-3; tentatively, D is TRBD2 (5 bases). Trimming removed 6 bases from V and 3 bases from J, with 19 bases in between. The CDR3 is 16 residues long. Per germline, CDR1 SNHLY and CDR2 FYNNEI.

The chain has TRBV18 and TRBJ1-5, with 8 bases fitting TRBD1. Germline V gives CDR1 KGHSH, CDR2 LQKENI. The length of the CDR3 is 16 residues. J was trimmed by 5 bases and V by 2 bases; bases with no gene match: 8. CDR3 protein: CASSPSGQGTYQPQHF. CDR3 bases: TGTGCCAGCTCACCAAGTGGACAGGGTACTTATCAGCCCCAGCATTTT.

This chain links TRBV29-1 with TRBJ1-5, with D maybe TRBD1 (5 bases). This CDR3 has 13 residues. The germline gives CDR1 SQVTM, CDR2 ANQGSEA. V lost 5 bases and J lost 4, with 12 bases in between. DNA of the CDR3: TGCAGCGTTAGGACGGGACCTAATCAGCCCCAGCATTTT. Translation gives CSVRTGPNQPQHF.

The rearrangement uses TRBV10-2 and TRBJ1-2; D might be TRBD1 (5 bases). Germline V gives CDR1 WSHSY, CDR2 SAAADI. The CDR3 sequence is 16 residues long. The V end was cut by 1 base, the J end by 8 bases, with 20 bases between. The CDR3: CASSEWSQGAAEGYTF. CDR3 DNA: TGCGCCAGCAGTGAGTGGTCGCAGGGTGCTGCTGAGGGCTACACCTTC.

The chain uses TRBV5-1 and TRBJ1-2, with D maybe TRBD1 (6 bases). CDR1 and CDR2 (germline): SGHRS, YFSETQ. Trimming removed 2 bases from V and 5 bases from J, with 16 bases in between. The CDR3 totals 15 residues. In DNA form, the CDR3 reads TGCGCCAGCAGCTTTCACAGGGATTCTGGGTATGGCTACACCTTC. It yields the protein CASSFHRDSGYGYTF.

The CDR3 nucleotides read TGTGCCAGCAGCCAACAGAGCAGGGGAGAGACCCAGTACTTC. Its protein is CASSQQSRGETQYF. The chain carries TRBV7-6 and TRBJ2-5; D is possibly TRBD1 (6 bases). Looked up from germline, CDR1 is SGHVS and CDR2 is FNYEAQ. This CDR3 is 14 amino acids long. Trimming removed 5 bases from V and 4 bases from J, with 14 bases in between.

This chain links TRBV5-1 with TRBJ2-1; D not certain. The V end was cut by 6 bases, the J end by 9 bases, with 13 bases between. Germline CDR1 is SGHRS and CDR2 is YFSETQ. There are 12 residues in the CDR3. In DNA, the CDR3 is TGCGCCAGCAAGTTAACCGGGTTTGAGCAGTTCTTC. It yields the protein CASKLTGFEQFF.

V usage is TRBV7-2 and J usage is TRBJ2-3, with D perhaps being TRBD1 or TRBD2 (7 bases each). V lost 3 bases and J lost 3, with 13 bases in between. This CDR3 comprises 15 residues. Germline CDR1 is SGHTA and CDR2 is FQGNSA. The CDR3 reads CASSFPRGGTDTQYF. The CDR3 region has the DNA TGTGCCAGCAGCTTCCCCAGGGGGGGTACAGATACGCAGTATTTT.

This chain connects TRBV19 to TRBJ1-2, with D tentatively TRBD1 (6 bases). V lost 4 bases and J 0 bases, leaving 12 bases between the germline ends. The CDR3 covers 15 residues. The germline gives CDR1 LNHDA, CDR2 SQIVND (reference sequence). CDR3 residues: CASSRTAVTNYGYTF. The CDR3 DNA reads TGTGCCAGTAGTAGGACAGCCGTCACTAACTATGGCTACACCTTC.

The CDR3 loop reads CASSECSIGGVDTGELFF. The CDR3 bases are TGTGCCAGCAGTGAGTGTAGCATAGGAGGCGTCGACACCGGGGAGCTGTTTTTT. The rearrangement uses TRBV6-4 and TRBJ2-2; TRBD2 is a possible D gene (5 bases). Looked up from germline, CDR1 is MRHNA and CDR2 is SNTAGT. This CDR3 has 18 amino acids. V was shortened by 3 bases and J by 3 bases, with 20 bases between the two germline ends.

V is TRBV6-1 and J is TRBJ1-5, with D hard to call. Trimming removed 6 bases from V and 3 bases from J, with 15 bases in between. The CDR3 sequence is 15 residues long. From germline, CDR1 is MNHNS and CDR2 SASEGT. The CDR3 loop reads CASSGGGQPNQPQHF. In DNA, the CDR3 is TGTGCCAGCAGCGGAGGAGGGCAGCCCAATCAGCCCCAGCATTTT.

V is TRBV30 and J is TRBJ2-1; the D gene is possibly TRBD1 (6 bases). CDR3 length equals 15 residues. Trimming removed 2 bases from V and 7 bases from J, with 18 bases in between. Looked up from germline, CDR1 is GTSNPN and CDR2 is SVGIG (reference sequence). The CDR3 DNA reads TGTGCCTGGAGTCGACAGGCCTCGGGCACGAATGAGCAGTTCTTC. Translating it yields CAWSRQASGTNEQFF. Full variable domain (remainder filled in from reference TRBV30 and TRBJ2-1): SQTIHQWPATLVQPVGSPLSLECTVEGTSNPNLYWYRQAAGRGLQLLFYSVGIGQISSEVPQNLSASRPQDRQFILSSKKLLLSDSGFYLCAWSRQASGTNEQFFGPGTRLTVL.

This rearrangement joins TRBV7-9 to TRBJ1-1; possible D gene TRBD1, 6 bases. The V gene lost 1 base and the J gene lost 3 bases, with 15 bases spanning the gap. The germline V gene encodes CDR1 SEHNR and CDR2 FQNEAQ (reference sequence). This CDR3 spans 16 amino acids. The CDR3 spells CASSLVWWGQDTEAFF. The CDR3, as DNA: TGTGCCAGCAGCTTAGTATGGTGGGGACAAGACACTGAAGCTTTCTTT.

By its share, this clone is medium-sized. The chain has TRBV10-2 and TRBJ1-1; weak D call: TRBD1 (5 bases). Germline values: CDR1 WSHSY, CDR2 SAAADI. The CDR3 totals 11 residues. V lost 5 bases, J lost 10 bases, and 11 bases lay in between. Here the CDR3 DNA reads TGCGCCAGCAGTCGGGGGGAATCAGCTTTCTTT. This codes for CASSRGESAFF.

This clone showed up just once. The chain uses TRBV7-9 and TRBJ1-2; maybe TRBD1 (6 bases). Between the trimmed V and J ends, which lost 1 base and 5 bases, there was a span of 11 bases. The CDR3 has 14 amino acids. Germline CDR1 SEHNR, CDR2 FQNEAQ (reference sequence). CDR3 amino acids: CASSLVPGAYGYTF. The CDR3 nucleotides read TGTGCCAGCAGCTTAGTCCCAGGGGCTTATGGCTACACCTTC.

CDR3 in amino acids: CASTLSGGGPFYGYTF. The CDR3 bases are TGTGCCAGCACCCTTTCTGGAGGGGGCCCATTCTATGGCTACACCTTC. The V and J genes are TRBV28 and TRBJ1-2, with 7 nucleotides matching TRBD1. Unmatched junction bases numbered 15, after V lost 7 bases and J lost 4 bases. Looked up from germline, CDR1 is MDHEN and CDR2 is SYDVKM. The CDR3 contains 16 residues.